This T cell receptor beta chain was sequenced in a study of human T cells and chemical hapten exposure. Study summary: During the roughly 23-week study period, patients had diphenylcyclopropenone applied to the scalp every week.

Library construction involved attaching unique molecular identifiers to individual cDNA molecules, which allowed quantitative, reproducible TCR counting. TCRdb independently ran MiXCR on the RACE reads; one entry per CDR3 protein. This sample has 95,000 or so distinct CDR3 sequences, with 11% found just once. This clonotype occurred a few times. Stated time point: patch test 2, 6 weeks after DPC sensitization. Sample treatment: therapeutic diphenylcyclopropenone sensitization with weekly scalp DPC. Germline CDR1 MNHNS, CDR2 SASEGT. CDR3 length equals 13 residues. The V and J ends lost 11 bases and 7 bases, in that order; junction bases with no gene match: 8.

The receptor was derived from a woman between 35 and 50 years old with alopecia areata. Some clones in this sample may be carry-over from other donors' samples. The rearrangement links TRBV6-1 to TRBJ2-1; 10 nucleotides line up with TRBD2. Sequencing was performed on whole blood, taken in connection with sensitization to the hapten diphenylcyclopropenone (DPC). CDR3: CASEREGRNEQFF. The DNA for the CDR3 is TGTGCCTCTGAGCGGGAGGGCCGGAATGAGCAGTTCTTC.